The clone carrying this TCR beta chain appeared a single time. The authors reverse transcribed roughly 0.5 to 1 ug RNA with random hexamers. The TCR beta CDR3 was amplified by immunoSEQ multiplex PCR across 54 Vbeta, 13 Jbeta. Using its own MiXCR run on the immunoSEQ multiplex PCR reads, TCRdb lists one record per CDR3 protein. The sample lists roughly 330,000 distinct CDR3 sequences, about 91% occurring once. The record originates from a study of CD8 T cells in Susac syndrome. Trimming removed 2 bases from V and 4 bases from J, with 16 bases in between. The CDR3 covers 15 residues. From germline, CDR1 is SGHRS and CDR2 YFSETQ.

The V and J genes are TRBV5-1 and TRBJ2-7; possibly TRBD1 for D (6 bases). The receptor comes from a human donor with multiple sclerosis. Material: CD4+ T cells from PBMCs. The CDR3 region has the DNA TGCGCCAGCAGCTTTCTGGGGACACCGGCGTACGAGCAGTACTTC. Translating it yields CASSFLGTPAYEQYF.